A selection of T cell receptor beta chains follows, all from one sample in a study of Ad26.COV2.S vaccination and SARS-CoV-2 variants. The protocol was immunoSEQ multiplex PCR, while the TCRdb copy is restricted to in-frame clones and leaves out a portion. Of roughly 420,000 clones detected, approximately 88% appear once; the ten largest clones hold 3.6%. The sequences come from peripheral blood, collected in a trial of Ad26.COV2.S vaccine versus placebo. The receptor set was obtained from a person aged 18-65 years who received the Ad26.COV2.S COVID-19 vaccine or a placebo. Each CDR3 is given without its conserved first and last residue. The size of a clone is reported for some rows only, either as once, few or many, or as a class for expanded clones.

>TRBV7-8|NA|TRBJ1-2
ASNQGSDYGYT
>TRBV3-1/TRBV3-2|once|TRBJ2-5
ASGDRGRETQY
>TRBV7-9|NA|TRBJ2-4
ASSLSSGGEIAKNIQY
>TRBV5-4|NA|TRBJ1-2
ASSLIANYGYT
>TRBV28|NA|TRBJ1-5
ASSLIGNHQPQH
>TRBV28|NA|TRBJ1-3
APVSGNTIY
>TRBV27|NA|TRBJ2-7
ASRGLHYEQY
>TRBV19|NA|TRBJ2-2
AITRPNTGELF
>TRBV2|NA|TRBJ2-5
ASRIGASRETQY
>TRBV7-9|NA|TRBJ2-7
ASSHLRGDEQY
>TRBV7-2|few|TRBJ1-2
ASSLGGFGYT
>TRBV10-3|NA|TRBJ1-1
ATCRERDTEAF
>TRBV6-5|NA|TRBJ2-3
ASRRDASGTDTQY
>TRBV7-2|NA|TRBJ2-1
ASSLVGAGGYNEQF
>TRBV28|once|TRBJ2-5
ASSLFQETQY
>TRBV18|NA|TRBJ1-6
ASSPATNSPLH
>TRBV7-3|once|TRBJ2-2
ASSLFQGRGTGELF
>TRBV3-1/TRBV3-2|NA|TRBJ2-3
ASRSARGASTDTQY
>TRBV24-1|few|TRBJ1-5
ATSERDRGISNQPQH
>TRBV19|NA|TRBJ1-1
ASSPLGQGDVNTEAF
>TRBV7-2|NA|TRBJ2-3
ASSPIAGAGVDTQY
>TRBV7-2|NA|TRBJ1-2
ASSLGTGQYGYT
>TRBV3-1/TRBV3-2|NA|TRBJ1-2
ASSPTLETGGYT
>TRBV5-1|NA|TRBJ2-2
ASSLNSYTGELF
>TRBV28|NA|TRBJ1-2
ASSFSGGDGYT
>TRBV4-1|once|TRBJ2-2
ASSQGFTRGVQGTGELF
>TRBV4-3|NA|TRBJ2-5
ASSQNTGVGGETQY
>TRBV2|NA|TRBJ2-3
ASSSRRTADTQY
>TRBV27|NA|TRBJ1-2
ASRGANYGYT
>TRBV12-3/TRBV12-4|NA|TRBJ2-2
ASSFLGVGELF
>TRBV10-3|NA|TRBJ1-1
AISEEMAAAHRGNTEAF
>TRBV24-1|NA|TRBJ2-2
ATRDTNTGELF
>TRBV13|NA|TRBJ2-1
ASSLGQGEEF
>TRBV24-1|NA|TRBJ1-5
ATSDSGTFNQPQH
>TRBV6-1|many|TRBJ1-4
ASSERTPGANEKLF
>TRBV28|NA|TRBJ2-7
ASSQTGTSVYEQY
>TRBV7-2|NA|TRBJ2-5
ASSPVASKETQY
>TRBV27|NA|TRBJ2-1
ASSLRQGPAYNEQF
>TRBV6-6|NA|TRBJ1-6
ASRPGPNSPLH
>TRBV28|NA|TRBJ2-5
ASSPKGGFQETQY
>TRBV18|NA|TRBJ1-2
ASSPLDSHGYT
>TRBV3-1/TRBV3-2|NA|TRBJ1-2
ASSQDLAHRSYGYT
>TRBV2|NA|TRBJ1-1
ASSTDRKVGSVTEAF
>TRBV19|NA|TRBJ1-1
ASTSAGTGMTEAF
>TRBV12-5|few|TRBJ1-2
ASGSGTGYGYT
>TRBV11-2|NA|TRBJ2-2
ASRLRTGELF
>TRBV9|few|TRBJ2-1
ASSVEDLYNEQF
>TRBV7-2|few|TRBJ1-6
ASSLVGPPNSPLH